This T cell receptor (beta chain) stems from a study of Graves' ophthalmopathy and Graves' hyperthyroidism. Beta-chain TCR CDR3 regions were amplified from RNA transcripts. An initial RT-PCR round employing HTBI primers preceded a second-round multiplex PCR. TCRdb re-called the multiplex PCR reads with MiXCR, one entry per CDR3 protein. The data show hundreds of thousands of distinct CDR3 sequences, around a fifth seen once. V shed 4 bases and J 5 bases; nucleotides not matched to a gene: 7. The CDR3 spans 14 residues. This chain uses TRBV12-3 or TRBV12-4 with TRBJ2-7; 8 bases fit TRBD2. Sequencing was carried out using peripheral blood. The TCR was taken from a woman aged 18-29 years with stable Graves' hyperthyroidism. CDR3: CASSSSGGRDEQYF. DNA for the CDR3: TGTGCCAGCAGTTCCAGCGGGGGTCGTGACGAGCAGTACTTC.